This T cell receptor beta chain was obtained from a study of shared clonotypes between healthy human individuals (dated by TCRdb to about 2020). About the investigation overall: Three men and two women, aged 18 to 49 years, made up the cohort. To estimate repertoire size and how much clonotypes are shared between individuals, the study performed deep sequencing of blood TCR repertoires from a handful of healthy adults. Per donor, leukapheresis produced somewhere between about 0.9 and 9.5 billion PBMCs. To increase sequencing depth and limit assay-specific biases, TCR repertoire library preparation and sequencing were carried out by different laboratories using diverse techniques. For each donor, CD4 naive and CD4 memory were each given three plates, CD8 naive was given two plates, and CD8 memory was given one plate. General conclusions and limits of the study: Pairwise subsampling led to the expectation that sequencing depth would affect the degree of clonotype sharing among donors. Compared with non-shared clonotypes, clonotypes shared by all four sorted-subset donors had higher generation probabilities. Sampling was restricted to blood, and TCR repertoires in tissues likely differ from the TCR repertoires found in blood. The genetic and exposure-history diversity represented was limited by the small number of donors. Larger estimated clonotype richness was generally found for naive subsets than for memory subsets. Roughly 5% of naive CD4, 3.5% of naive CD8, around 2.3% of memory CD4, and roughly 0.4% of memory CD8 clonotypes were shared across a few donors. Even with the large sequencing depth, rarefaction of the sorted-subset datasets indicated that sequencing was incomplete.

CD8 naive samples were CD45RO-negative cells positively selected for CCR7, giving a CD45RA+CCR7+ population that excluded TemRA cells. Healthy HIV-negative adults with no recently reported acute infections or vaccinations were included as donors. All donors were Caucasian adults living in Nashville, Tennessee, USA. Blood was obtained by leukapheresis, after which PBMCs were separated by Ficoll-Histopaque density gradient centrifugation and cryopreserved in liquid nitrogen vapor phase. Analytical flow cytometry was used to check the purity and quantity of each magnetically sorted T cell population. Genomic DNA was isolated from every sorted fraction and measured by UV absorbance on a Nanodrop 2000c. Measured from the cysteine to the phenylalanine, the CDR3 is 17 residues long. The sequence is cut down to CDR3 DNA, 51 bases in frame from base 1. The germline V gene encodes CDR1 MGHDK and CDR2 SYGVNS. Unmatched junction bases come to 11, with V trimmed by 4 bases and J by 5 bases.

TCR CDR3 regions were amplified from genomic DNA by multiplex PCR using the deep immunoSEQ assay. Extracted genomic DNA from each cell subset was spread evenly across all wells of several immunoSEQ 96-well plates, with each plate serving as a replicate. Each replicate PCR for sorted subsets received approximately 200 ng genomic DNA, equal to roughly 33,000 T cell genomes. Purified libraries were measured with a Qubit 3.0 fluorometer, size-checked on a Bioanalyzer 2100, and measured again with the KAPA Library Quantification kit. A separate single-read 150-cycle Illumina NextSeq 550 flow cell was used to sequence each immunoSEQ 96-well plate. As for the original processing: Because the immunoSEQ output included only junctional sequences and no quality scores, the filtering could not be the same as the filtering used for full-length reads. To assign V/J genes and CDR3, sequences were annotated using PyIR, a Python wrapper for IgBLAST v1.9, with IMGT germline references. Reads with weak V/J assignments (E-value above 1e-6), missing CDR3, stop codons, out-of-frame junctions, or ambiguous translated residues were removed. A V3J clonotype was defined by an identical inferred V gene, J gene, and CDR3 amino acid sequence. To compute the percentage overlap between repertoires, the number of shared unique clonotypes was divided by the size of the smaller repertoire. Richness of each repertoire was evaluated using RTK rarefaction, the Chao1 estimator, and Recon v2.1 estimates of unobserved clonotypes. OLGA was used to compute generation probabilities for all TCRbeta clonotypes that the gDNA method yielded from a few donors. The clones in this table, taken by TCRdb from immuneACCESS, are in-frame only. Not every clone is retained; where verified, under half of the shortfall comes from an unresolved V gene, and the cause of the rest is unknown. V, J and clone size are taken as reported in that table, and D and trimming were inferred from the DNA itself. Recorded for this sample are a few million clones; about 94% of them occurred a single time. More than 1.5% of the sample comes from the top ten.

As for this clone: Its antigen specificity is not known. No per-base quality is available; no much larger clone lies one base away.

Sequenced input: naive CD8+ T cells from PBMCs. The intended sense of this specimen's cell subset or site label: CD45RA+CCR7+. This sequence was found in a man younger than 35 in good health. Some clones in this sample may be carry-over from other donors' samples. The sequence links TRBV25-1 to TRBJ1-1, and 12 bases in between align with TRBD1. CDR3 reads: CASSALRDRGLRTEAFF. The DNA is TGTGCCAGCAGTGCCCTAAGGGACAGGGGGCTACGGACTGAAGCTTTCTTT.